This TCR beta chain was sequenced in a study of graft-versus-host responses after intestinal transplantation. Points from the study as a whole: With peak circulating GvH clone levels came an association with early post-transplant HvG declines. There were GvH clones found in recipient marrow, and some of them appeared first in ileum or blood. High graft-versus-host to host-versus-graft clonal ratios were seen in allografts of patients with graft-donor T cell macrochimerism.

Germline CDR1 SGHTA, CDR2 FQGNSA. The CDR3 runs 16 residues. V lost 2 bases, J lost 5 bases, and 6 bases stayed unmatched. As concerns this clone: Its antigen is as yet unknown.

The repertoire was sequenced with immunoSEQ multiplex PCR; TCRdb's copy has only in-frame clones and lacks some. The sample contains some 90,000 clones, about 89% of which appear only once. The sequence derives from a human donor who received an intestinal transplant. The chain recombines TRBV7-2 with TRBJ2-5, with TRBD2 matching over 12 bases. The source was unstimulated CD8+ T cells sorted from spleen or lymph node cells, collected before intestinal transplant. Written as DNA, the CDR3 is TGTGCCAGCAGCTTACCCCTAGCGGGGGGGCAGGAGACCCAGTACTTC. Amino acid sequence: CASSLPLAGGQETQYF.